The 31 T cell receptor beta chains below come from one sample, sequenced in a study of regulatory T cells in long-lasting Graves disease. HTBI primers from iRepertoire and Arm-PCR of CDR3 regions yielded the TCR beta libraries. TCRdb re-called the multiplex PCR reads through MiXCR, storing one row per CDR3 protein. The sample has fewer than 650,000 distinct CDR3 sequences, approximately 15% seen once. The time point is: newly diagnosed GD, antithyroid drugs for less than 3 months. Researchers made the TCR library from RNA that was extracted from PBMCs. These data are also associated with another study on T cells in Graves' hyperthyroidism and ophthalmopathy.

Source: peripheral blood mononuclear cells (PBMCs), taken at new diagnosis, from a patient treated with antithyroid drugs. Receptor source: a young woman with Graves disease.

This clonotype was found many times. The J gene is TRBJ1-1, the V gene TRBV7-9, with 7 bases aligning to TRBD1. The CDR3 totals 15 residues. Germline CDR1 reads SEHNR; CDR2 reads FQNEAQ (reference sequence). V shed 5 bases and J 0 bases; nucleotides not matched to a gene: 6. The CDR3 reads CASSPGQALNTEAFF. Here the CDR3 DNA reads TGTGCCAGCAGCCCCGGACAGGCGTTGAACACTGAAGCTTTCTTT.

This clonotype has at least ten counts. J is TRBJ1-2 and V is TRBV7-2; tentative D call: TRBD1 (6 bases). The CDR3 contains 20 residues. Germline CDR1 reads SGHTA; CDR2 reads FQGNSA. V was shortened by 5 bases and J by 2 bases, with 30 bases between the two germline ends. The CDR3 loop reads CASSTKKGQTRPSLNYGYTF. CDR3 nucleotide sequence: TGTGCCAGCAGCACGAAGAAAGGACAGACACGCCCGTCCTTGAACTATGGCTACACCTTC.

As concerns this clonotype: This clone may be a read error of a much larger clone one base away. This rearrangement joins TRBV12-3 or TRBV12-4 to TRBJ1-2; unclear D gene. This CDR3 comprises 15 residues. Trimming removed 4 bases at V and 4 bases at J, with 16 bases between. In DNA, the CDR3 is TGTGCCAGCAGTTCTTGGTCAGAGAAACCCTATGGCTACACCTTC. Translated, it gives CASSSWSEKPYGYTF.

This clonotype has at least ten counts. The CDR3 bases are TGTGCCAGCAGAAAGACTAGCGGGAGCTTCCGAGAGACCCAGTACTTC. It encodes CASRKTSGSFRETQYF. The chain uses TRBV7-9 and TRBJ2-5; TRBD2 matches 12 bases. The CDR3 is 16 residues long. Per germline, CDR1 SEHNR and CDR2 FQNEAQ (reference sequence). Trimming removed 6 bases from V and 4 bases from J; junction bases left unmatched: 9. The whole variable domain, remainder taken from reference TRBV7-9 and TRBJ2-5, is DTGVSQNPRHKITKRGQNVTFRCDPISEHNRLYWYRQTLGQGPEFLTYFQNEAQLEKSRLLSDRFSAERPKGSFSTLEIQRTEQGDSAMYLCASRKTSGSFRETQYFGPGTRLLVL.

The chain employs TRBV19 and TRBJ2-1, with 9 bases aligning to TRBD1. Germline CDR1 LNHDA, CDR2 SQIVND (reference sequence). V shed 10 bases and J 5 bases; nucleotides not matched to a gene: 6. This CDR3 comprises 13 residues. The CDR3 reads CATRQGGNNEQFF. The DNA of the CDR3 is TGTGCCACAAGACAGGGGGGAAACAATGAGCAGTTCTTC.

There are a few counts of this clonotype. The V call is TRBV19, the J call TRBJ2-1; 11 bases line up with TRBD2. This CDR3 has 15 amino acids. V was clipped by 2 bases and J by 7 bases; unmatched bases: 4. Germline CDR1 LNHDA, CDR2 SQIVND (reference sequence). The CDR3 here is CASSIRTSGHNEQFF. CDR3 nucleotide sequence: TGTGCCAGTAGTATACGGACTAGCGGGCATAATGAGCAGTTCTTC. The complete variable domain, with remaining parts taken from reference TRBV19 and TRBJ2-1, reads DGGITQSPKYLFRKEGQNVTLSCEQNLNHDAMYWYRQDPGQGLRLIYYSQIVNDFQKGDIAEGYSVSREKKESFPLTVTSAQKNPTAFYLCASSIRTSGHNEQFFGPGTRLTVL.

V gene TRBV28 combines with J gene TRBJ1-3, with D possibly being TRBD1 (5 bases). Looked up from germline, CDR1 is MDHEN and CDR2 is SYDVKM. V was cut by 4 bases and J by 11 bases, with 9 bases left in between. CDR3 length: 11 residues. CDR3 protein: CASSSQVSIYF. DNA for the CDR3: TGTGCCAGCAGTTCACAGGTTTCCATATATTTT.

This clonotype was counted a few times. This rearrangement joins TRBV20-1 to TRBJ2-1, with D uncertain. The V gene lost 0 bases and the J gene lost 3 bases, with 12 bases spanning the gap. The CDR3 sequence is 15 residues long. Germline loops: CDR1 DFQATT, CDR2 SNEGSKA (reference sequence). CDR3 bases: TGCAGTGCTAGAGACCAGCGTCAAATCTACAATGAGCAGTTCTTC. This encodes CSARDQRQIYNEQFF.

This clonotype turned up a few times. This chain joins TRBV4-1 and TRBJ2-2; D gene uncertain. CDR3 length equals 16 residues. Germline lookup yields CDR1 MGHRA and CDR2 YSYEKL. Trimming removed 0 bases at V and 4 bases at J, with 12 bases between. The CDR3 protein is CASSQDPLVFTGELFF. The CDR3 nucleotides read TGCGCCAGCAGCCAAGACCCCCTAGTTTTCACCGGGGAGCTGTTTTTT.

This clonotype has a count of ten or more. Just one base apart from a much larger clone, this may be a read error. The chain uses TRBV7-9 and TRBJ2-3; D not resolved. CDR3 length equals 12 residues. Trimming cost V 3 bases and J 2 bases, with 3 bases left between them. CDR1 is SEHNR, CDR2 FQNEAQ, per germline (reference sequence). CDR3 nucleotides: TGTGCCAGCAGCTTCGCCACAGATACGCAGTATTTT. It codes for CASSFATDTQYF.

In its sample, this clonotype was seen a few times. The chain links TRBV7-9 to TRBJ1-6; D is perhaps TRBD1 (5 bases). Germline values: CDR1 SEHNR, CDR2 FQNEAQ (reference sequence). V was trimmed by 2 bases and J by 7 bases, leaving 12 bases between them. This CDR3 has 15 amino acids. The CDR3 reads CASSLSGTTNSPLHF. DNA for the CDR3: TGTGCCAGCAGCTTATCTGGGACTACCAATTCACCCCTCCACTTT.

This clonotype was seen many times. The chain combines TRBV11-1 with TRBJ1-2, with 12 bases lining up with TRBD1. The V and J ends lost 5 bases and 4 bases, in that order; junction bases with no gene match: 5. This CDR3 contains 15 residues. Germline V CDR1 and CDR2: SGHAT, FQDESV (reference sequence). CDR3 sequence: CASSRRGQGAYGYTF. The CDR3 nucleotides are TGTGCCAGCAGCCGGAGGGGACAGGGGGCCTATGGCTACACCTTC.

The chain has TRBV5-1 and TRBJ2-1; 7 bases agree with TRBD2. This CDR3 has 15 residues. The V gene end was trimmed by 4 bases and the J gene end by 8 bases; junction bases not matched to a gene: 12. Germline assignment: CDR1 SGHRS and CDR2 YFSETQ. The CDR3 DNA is TGCGCCAGCAGCCCGGGACTATCTCGGGACGATGAGCAGTTCTTC. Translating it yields CASSPGLSRDDEQFF.

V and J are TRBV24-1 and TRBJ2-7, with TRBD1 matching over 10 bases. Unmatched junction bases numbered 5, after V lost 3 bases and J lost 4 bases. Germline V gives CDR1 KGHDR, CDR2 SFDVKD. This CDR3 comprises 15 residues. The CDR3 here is CATSDPGQGVYEQYF. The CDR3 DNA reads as TGTGCCACCAGTGATCCAGGACAGGGGGTTTACGAGCAGTACTTC.

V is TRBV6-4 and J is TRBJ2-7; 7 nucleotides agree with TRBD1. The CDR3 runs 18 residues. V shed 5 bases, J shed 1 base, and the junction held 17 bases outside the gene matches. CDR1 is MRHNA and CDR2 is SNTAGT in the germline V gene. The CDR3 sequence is CASSYSETGVANSYEQYF. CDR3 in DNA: TGTGCCAGCAGTTACAGCGAAACAGGGGTCGCGAATTCCTACGAGCAGTACTTC.

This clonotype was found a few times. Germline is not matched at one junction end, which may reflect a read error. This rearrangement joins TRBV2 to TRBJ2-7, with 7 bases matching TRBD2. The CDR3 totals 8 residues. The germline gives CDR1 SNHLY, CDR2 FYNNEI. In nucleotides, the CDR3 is TGTGCCAGCGGGGGAGGGTTTTTC. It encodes CASGGGFF.

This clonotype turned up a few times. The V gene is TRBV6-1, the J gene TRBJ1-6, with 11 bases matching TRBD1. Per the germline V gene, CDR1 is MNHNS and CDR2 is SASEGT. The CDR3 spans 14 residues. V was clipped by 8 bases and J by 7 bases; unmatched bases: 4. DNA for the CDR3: TGTGCCAGCGGACGGGACAGGGGGAATTCACCCCTCCACTTT. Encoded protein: CASGRDRGNSPLHF.

DNA for the CDR3: TGTGCCAGCAGTTTACGGGCTAGCGGGACCCAGTACTTC. Translated: CASSLRASGTQYF. The V and J genes are TRBV12-3 or TRBV12-4 and TRBJ2-5; TRBD2 matches 7 bases. This CDR3 has 13 amino acids. With V trimmed by 2 bases and J by 7 bases, 4 bases remained unmatched.

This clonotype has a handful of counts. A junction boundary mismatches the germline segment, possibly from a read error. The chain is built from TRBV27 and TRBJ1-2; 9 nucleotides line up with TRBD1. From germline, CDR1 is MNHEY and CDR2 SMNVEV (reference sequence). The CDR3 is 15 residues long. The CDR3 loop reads CASSSSSTGGYAYTF. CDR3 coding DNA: TGTGCCAGCAGTTCATCTTCGACAGGGGGGTATGCCTACACCTTC.

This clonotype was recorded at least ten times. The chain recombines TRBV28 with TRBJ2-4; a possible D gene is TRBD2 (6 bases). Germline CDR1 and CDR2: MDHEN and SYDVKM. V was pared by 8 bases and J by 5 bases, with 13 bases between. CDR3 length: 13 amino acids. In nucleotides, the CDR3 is TGTGCCAGCCTCACGGAGGGAGAAAACATTCAGTACTTC. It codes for CASLTEGENIQYF.

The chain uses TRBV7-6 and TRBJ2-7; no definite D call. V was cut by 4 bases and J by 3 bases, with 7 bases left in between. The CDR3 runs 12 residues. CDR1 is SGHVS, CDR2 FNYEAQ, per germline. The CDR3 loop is CASSSIGYEQYF. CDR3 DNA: TGTGCCAGCAGCTCAATAGGCTACGAGCAGTACTTC.

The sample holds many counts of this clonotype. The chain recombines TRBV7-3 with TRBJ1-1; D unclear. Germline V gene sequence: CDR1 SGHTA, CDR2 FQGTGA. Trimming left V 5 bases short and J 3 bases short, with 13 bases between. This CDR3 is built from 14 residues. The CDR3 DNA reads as TGTGCCAGCAGCCAGACGGTTTCCGACACTGAAGCTTTCTTT. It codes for CASSQTVSDTEAFF.

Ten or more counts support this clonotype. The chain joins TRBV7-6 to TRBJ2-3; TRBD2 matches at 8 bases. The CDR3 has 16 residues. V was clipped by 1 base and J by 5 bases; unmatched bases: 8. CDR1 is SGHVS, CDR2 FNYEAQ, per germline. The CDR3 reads CASSLEFSGTIDTQYF. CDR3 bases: TGTGCCAGCAGCTTAGAGTTTAGCGGGACGATAGATACGCAGTATTTT. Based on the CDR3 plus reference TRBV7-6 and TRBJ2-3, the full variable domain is GAGVSQSPRYKVTKRGQDVALRCDPISGHVSLYWYRQALGQGPEFLTYFNYEAQQDKSGLPNDRFSAERPEGSISTLTIQRTEQRDSAMYRCASSLEFSGTIDTQYFGPGTRLTVL.

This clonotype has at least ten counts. CDR3 in amino acids: CSATEILGNTDTQYF. The CDR3 coding sequence is TGCAGTGCTACTGAGATTCTTGGGAACACAGATACGCAGTATTTT. This sequence joins TRBV20-1 and TRBJ2-3; D is ambiguous. This CDR3 has 15 amino acids. From germline, CDR1 is DFQATT and CDR2 SNEGSKA (reference sequence). Trimming took off 4 bases at V and 2 bases at J, with 16 bases between the two ends.

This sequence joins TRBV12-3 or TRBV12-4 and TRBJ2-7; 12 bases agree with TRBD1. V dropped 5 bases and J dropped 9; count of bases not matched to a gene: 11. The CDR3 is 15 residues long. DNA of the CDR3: TGTGCCAGCAGTATCAACCGGGACAGGGGGCTTCGGCAGTACTTC. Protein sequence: CASSINRDRGLRQYF.

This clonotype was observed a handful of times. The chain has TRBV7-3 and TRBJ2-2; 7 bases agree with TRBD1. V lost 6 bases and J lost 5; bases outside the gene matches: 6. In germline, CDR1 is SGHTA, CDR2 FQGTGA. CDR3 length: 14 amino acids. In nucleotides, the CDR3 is TGTGCCAGCAGTTCGGGACAGTCAACCGGGGAGCTGTTTTTT. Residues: CASSSGQSTGELFF.

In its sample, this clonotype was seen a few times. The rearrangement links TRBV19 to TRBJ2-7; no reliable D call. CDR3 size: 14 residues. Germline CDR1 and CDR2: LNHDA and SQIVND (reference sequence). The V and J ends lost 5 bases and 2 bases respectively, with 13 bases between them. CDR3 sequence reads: CASSPGLIPYEQYF. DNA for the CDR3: TGTGCCAGTAGTCCGGGCTTAATCCCCTACGAGCAGTACTTC.

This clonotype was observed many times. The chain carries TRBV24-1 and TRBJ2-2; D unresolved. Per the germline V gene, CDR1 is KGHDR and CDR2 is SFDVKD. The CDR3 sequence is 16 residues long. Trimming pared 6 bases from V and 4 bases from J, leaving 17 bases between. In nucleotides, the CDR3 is TGTGCCACCAGTTTGTTGGCCGCGCTGGGCACCGGGGAGCTGTTTTTT. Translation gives CATSLLAALGTGELFF.

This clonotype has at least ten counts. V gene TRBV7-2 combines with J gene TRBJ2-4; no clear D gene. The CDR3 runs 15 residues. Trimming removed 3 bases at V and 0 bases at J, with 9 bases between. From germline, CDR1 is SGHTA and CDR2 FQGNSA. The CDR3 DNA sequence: TGTGCCAGCAGCTTCAACGCGTTAGCCAAAAACATTCAGTACTTC. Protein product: CASSFNALAKNIQYF.

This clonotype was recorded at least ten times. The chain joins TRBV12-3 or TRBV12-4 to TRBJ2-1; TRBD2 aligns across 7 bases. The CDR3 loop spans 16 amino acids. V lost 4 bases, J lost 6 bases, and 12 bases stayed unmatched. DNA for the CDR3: TGTGCCAGCAGTTCTCTGGGGGAGGGCCTCCCCAATGAGCAGTTCTTC. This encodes CASSSLGEGLPNEQFF.

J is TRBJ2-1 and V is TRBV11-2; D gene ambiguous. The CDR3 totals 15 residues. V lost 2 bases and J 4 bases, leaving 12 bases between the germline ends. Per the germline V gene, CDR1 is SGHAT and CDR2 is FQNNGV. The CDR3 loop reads CASSLFFVLYNEQFF. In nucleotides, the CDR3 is TGTGCCAGCAGCTTATTCTTCGTATTGTACAATGAGCAGTTCTTC.